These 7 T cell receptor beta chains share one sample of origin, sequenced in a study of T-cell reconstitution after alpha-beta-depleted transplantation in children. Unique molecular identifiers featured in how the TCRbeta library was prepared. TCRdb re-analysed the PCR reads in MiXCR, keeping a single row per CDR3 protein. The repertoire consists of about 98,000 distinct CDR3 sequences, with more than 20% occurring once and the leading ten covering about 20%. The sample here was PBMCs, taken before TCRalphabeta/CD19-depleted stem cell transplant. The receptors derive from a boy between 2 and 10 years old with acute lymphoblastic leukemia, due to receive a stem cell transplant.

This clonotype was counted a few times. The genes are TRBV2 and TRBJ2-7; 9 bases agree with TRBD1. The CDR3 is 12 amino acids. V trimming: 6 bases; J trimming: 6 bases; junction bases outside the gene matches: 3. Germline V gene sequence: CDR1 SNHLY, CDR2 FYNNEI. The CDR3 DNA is TGTGCCAGCAGAAGACAGGGGGGCGAGCAGTACTTC. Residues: CASRRQGGEQYF.

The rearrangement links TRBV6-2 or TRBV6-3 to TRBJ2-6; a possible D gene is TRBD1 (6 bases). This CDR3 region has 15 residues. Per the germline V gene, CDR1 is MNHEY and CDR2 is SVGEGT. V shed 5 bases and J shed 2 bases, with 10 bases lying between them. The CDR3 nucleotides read TGTGCCAGCAGTCAGGACAGCGCTGGGGCCAACGTCCTGACTTTC. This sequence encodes CASSQDSAGANVLTF.

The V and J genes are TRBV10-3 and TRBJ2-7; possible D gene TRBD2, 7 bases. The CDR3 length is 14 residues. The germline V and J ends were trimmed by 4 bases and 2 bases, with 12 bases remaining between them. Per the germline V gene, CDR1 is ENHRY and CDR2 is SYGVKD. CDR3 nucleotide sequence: TGTGCCATCAGTGGGGGGGGCGGGGCCTACGAGCAGTACTTC. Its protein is CAISGGGGAYEQYF.

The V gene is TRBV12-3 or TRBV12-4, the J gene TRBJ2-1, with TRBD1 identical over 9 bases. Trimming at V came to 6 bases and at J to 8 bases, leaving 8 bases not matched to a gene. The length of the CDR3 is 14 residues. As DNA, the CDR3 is TGTGCCAGCAGACCGGGACAGGGTTACGATGAGCAGTTCTTC. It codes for CASRPGQGYDEQFF.

In nucleotides, the CDR3 is TGCAGTGCTCTATCTAGCGGAGGGCTTCAAGAGACCCAGTACTTC. Protein sequence: CSALSSGGLQETQYF. The gene calls are TRBV20-1 and TRBJ2-5, with 7 bases aligning to TRBD2. Germline V lookup: CDR1 DFQATT, CDR2 SNEGSKA (reference sequence). This CDR3 contains 15 residues. V lost 5 bases to trimming and J lost 2 bases; unmatched junction nucleotides: 11.

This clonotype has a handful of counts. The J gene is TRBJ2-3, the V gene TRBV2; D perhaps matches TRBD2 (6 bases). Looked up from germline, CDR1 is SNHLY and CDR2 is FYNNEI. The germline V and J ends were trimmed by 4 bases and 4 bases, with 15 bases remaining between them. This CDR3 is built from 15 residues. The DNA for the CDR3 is TGTGCCAGCAGTGCCAGCGGAGGGTTGGCAGATACGCAGTATTTT. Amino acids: CASSASGGLADTQYF.

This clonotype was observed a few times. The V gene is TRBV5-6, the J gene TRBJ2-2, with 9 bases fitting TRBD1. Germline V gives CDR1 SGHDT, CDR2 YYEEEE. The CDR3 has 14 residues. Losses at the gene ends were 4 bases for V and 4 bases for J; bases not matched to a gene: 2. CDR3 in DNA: TGTGCCAGCAGCATGACAGGGGGCACCGGGGAGCTGTTTTTT. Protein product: CASSMTGGTGELFF.